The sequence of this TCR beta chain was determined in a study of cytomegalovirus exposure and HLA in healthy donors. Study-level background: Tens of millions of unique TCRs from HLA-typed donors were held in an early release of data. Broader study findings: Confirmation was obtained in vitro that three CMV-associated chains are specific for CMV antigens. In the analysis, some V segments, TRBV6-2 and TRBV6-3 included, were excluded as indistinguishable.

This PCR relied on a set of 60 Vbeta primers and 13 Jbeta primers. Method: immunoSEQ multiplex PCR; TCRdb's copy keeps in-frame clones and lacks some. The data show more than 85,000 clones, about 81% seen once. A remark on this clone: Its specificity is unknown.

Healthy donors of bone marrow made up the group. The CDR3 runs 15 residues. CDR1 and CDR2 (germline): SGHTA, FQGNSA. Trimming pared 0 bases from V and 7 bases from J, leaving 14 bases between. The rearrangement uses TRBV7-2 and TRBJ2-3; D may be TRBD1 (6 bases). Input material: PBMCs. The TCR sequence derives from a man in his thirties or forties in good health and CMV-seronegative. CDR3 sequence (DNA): TGTGCCAGCAGCTTAGCGGGGGCAGCAGTACATACGCAGTATTTT. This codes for CASSLAGAAVHTQYF.